This T cell receptor (beta chain) was identified in a study of T-cell memory formation after mild COVID-19 listed by TCRdb under 2021. About the full investigation: TCR sequence clusters from the two donors were largely donor specific. T-cell clones expanding and contracting after mild COVID-19 in two donors were tracked by longitudinal TCRalpha and TCRbeta repertoire sequencing. Two young, previously healthy adult volunteers made up the cohort, one male and one female. Overall results and qualifications from the work: Balanced CD4/CD8 phenotypes were observed for clones contracting from day 15 to 85, whereas a bias towards CD4+ was observed for a second wave of clones expanding from day 15 to 37. Contracting CD4+ clones appeared mostly in the CM and EM memory subsets, whereas CD8+ clones were enriched in EMRA. SARS-CoV-2 specificity was not confirmed for the second-wave clones peaking on day 37. Some responding clones were found in pre-infection memory, which suggests that pre-existing cross-reactive memory T cells took part in the SARS-CoV-2 response. The study covered only a couple of mild cases, and larger cohorts including severe cases with pre-infection samples were considered necessary.

About this clonotype: No antigen is known for it. No much larger clone is present one base from it, and per-base qualities are unavailable.

Ficoll-Paque density gradient centrifugation was used to isolate PBMCs. The instrument was an Illumina NovaSeq 6000. TCRalpha and TCRbeta cDNA libraries were constructed by 5'RACE with constant-segment primers, with sample barcodes and unique molecular identifiers being introduced. RNA was extracted from every sample with Trizol reagent. The libraries were amplified in two PCR steps, and the second step added a second sample barcode and Illumina TruSeq adapters. Sequencing of libraries was performed on an Illumina NovaSeq with 2 x 150 bp paired-end reads. Per the authors' processing: With migec v1.2.7, reads were demultiplexed and then collapsed into UMI-guided consensus sequences. Using mixcr v2.1.11, the UMI consensuses were aligned to TRA and TRB V and J templates and assembled into clonotypes. A clonotype was counted as expanded or contracted only when both edgeR and NoisET called the clonotype significant, with the noise models trained on biological replicates. edgeR calls used a false discovery rate-adjusted p below 0.01 and a log2 fold-change threshold of 1. PCA with hierarchical clustering of max-normalized trajectories of the 1000 most abundant clonotypes was used as exploratory dynamics analysis. Each responding clone was given a CD4 or CD8 phenotype based on the CD4+ and CD8+ repertoires, which had been sequenced separately. TCRdb redid the processing of the public reads, applying fastp at Q25 and MiXCR, and retained in-frame beta chains. Identical CDR3 protein sequences are pooled into one entry, listed with their most common genes and DNA. The V and J calls and clone size come from TCRdb's table, not from the authors' own analysis. The sample table contains about 440,000 distinct CDR3 sequences; only one count was recorded for 20% of them. Around 8% of the sample lies in the top ten.

Sequenced sample: PBMCs or a T cell subset sorted from them (not recorded which). This receptor was obtained from an adult woman who had mild COVID-19 (a few samples of this study predate the infection). The sample titles of this study are shuffled in the database, so cell type and time point are left out; the donor was told from shared clones.

The CDR3 region reads CASSYEGASNQPQHF. The bases read TGTGCCAGCAGTTACGAGGGGGCAAGCAATCAGCCCCAGCATTTT. Rearrangement joined TRBV6-2 or TRBV6-3 to TRBJ1-5; the junction holds 7 bases that match TRBD1. CDR1 is given as MNHEY and CDR2 as SVGEGT, both from the germline V gene. Unmatched junction bases come to 2, with V trimmed by 2 bases and J by 1 base. The CDR3 sequence holds 15 residues, the cysteine and phenylalanine included. The only DNA kept is the CDR3, 45 bases in frame from the first base.